This is a list of T cell receptor beta chains from one sample in a study of blood T cell repertoires in COVID-19. Libraries were prepared by immunoSEQ multiplex PCR; TCRdb keeps only in-frame clonotypes and omits some of them. Of 40,000 to 60,000 clones listed, about 89% are singletons. The specimen was peripheral blood. The origin of the receptors is a woman aged 80 or older with COVID-19, enrolled during active disease. The CDR3 runs from the conserved cysteine through the conserved F or W. The D gene is left open where the match is weak. The listing skips clone size in some rows; elsewhere it reads once, few, many or a size class.

d_call j_call v_call clone_size cdr3_nt cdr3_aa
TRBD1 TRBJ2-7 TRBV19 . TGTGCCAGTAGTATAGATGTCGACAGGGTTTCCTACGAGCAGTACTTC CASSIDVDRVSYEQYF
. TRBJ1-4 TRBV25-1 . TGTGCCAGCAGTGAAGAGGCCAATCCCAATGAAAAACTGTTTTTT CASSEEANPNEKLFF
TRBD1 TRBJ2-7 TRBV4-1 . TGCGCCAGCAGCCGTCCGGGACAGGGGACCTACGAGCAGTACTTC CASSRPGQGTYEQYF
TRBD1 TRBJ2-1 TRBV7-7 . TGTGCTAGCAGCTTACTGACAGGGGCCTACAATGAGCAGTTCTTC CASSLLTGAYNEQFF
. TRBJ2-7 TRBV18 . TGTGCCAGCTCAACAGGACGGGTCTACGAGCAGTACTTC CASSTGRVYEQYF
. TRBJ1-1 TRBV6-6 . TGTGCCAGCACCCCGATTGGGAGCACTGAAGCTTTCTTT CASTPIGSTEAFF
TRBD1 TRBJ2-6 TRBV19 . TGTGCCAGTAGTACTACCGGGACAGGGTCTGGGGCCAACGTCCTGACTTTC CASSTTGTGSGANVLTF
TRBD2 TRBJ2-3 TRBV7-9 . TGTGCCAGCAGCTTAGGGTTGGGGGGGGGCACAGATACGCAGTATTTT CASSLGLGGGTDTQYF
. TRBJ1-3 TRBV6-5 . TGTGCCAGCAGTTACTCGATGCAGGGCCAGGGAAACACCATATATTTT CASSYSMQGQGNTIYF
TRBD1 TRBJ1-1 TRBV9 once TGTGCCAGCAGCGCAGACGAAACGACAGGGGGCGCAAAAACTTTCTTT CASSADETTGGAKTFF
TRBD2 TRBJ2-7 TRBV28 . TGTGCCAGCAGCTTTAGCGGGAACTCCTACGAGCAGTACTTC CASSFSGNSYEQYF
TRBD2 TRBJ2-3 TRBV18 . TGTGCCAGCTCACCGGTCCCGGGAGGGTTAGATACGCAGTATTTT CASSPVPGGLDTQYF
TRBD1 TRBJ2-7 TRBV5-6 . TGTGCCAGCAGCATCACAGGGGGCACCTCCTACGAGCAGTACTTC CASSITGGTSYEQYF
. TRBJ1-6 TRBV5-1 . TGCGCCAGCAGCCTTACTGCCCGCTCCTATAATTCACCCCTCCACTTT CASSLTARSYNSPLHF
TRBD2 TRBJ2-5 TRBV29-1 . TGCAGCACAATATCTAGCGGGGGACAAGAGACCCAGTACTTC CSTISSGGQETQYF
. TRBJ1-2 TRBV4-1 . TGCGCCAGCAGCCAAGAGGCCAGGGATTTCTATGGCTACACCTTC CASSQEARDFYGYTF
TRBD1 TRBJ1-1 TRBV29-1 . TGCAGCGTGAGGACAGGGAGGGAGAACACTGAAGCTTTCTTT CSVRTGRENTEAFF
TRBD2 TRBJ2-3 TRBV5-1 . TGCGCCAGCAGCTTTAGCGGGGGAACGGATACGCAGTATTTT CASSFSGGTDTQYF
TRBD2 TRBJ2-7 TRBV28 once TGTGCCAGCAGTTTAGGGCTAGCGGGAGTCGTGCAGTACTTC CASSLGLAGVVQYF
. TRBJ1-4 TRBV5-6 . TGTGCCAGCAGCCTCCCTAATGAAAAACTGTTTTTT CASSLPNEKLFF
. TRBJ2-1 TRBV20-1 once TGCAGTGCTATGGCCAATGAGCAGTTCTTC CSAMANEQFF
TRBD1 TRBJ1-2 TRBV19 . TGTGCCAGTAGTATGGGGGACAGGGCAATCTATGGCTACACCTTC CASSMGDRAIYGYTF
. TRBJ2-7 TRBV5-5 . TGTGCCAGCAGCTTGGTGAGGGAGCAGTACTTC CASSLVREQYF
TRBD1 TRBJ2-7 TRBV5-4 . TGTGCCAGCAGCTGGGGGGGACAGGGGTCAGTCTACGAGCAGTACTTC CASSWGGQGSVYEQYF
TRBD1 TRBJ1-5 TRBV5-8 . TGTGCCAGCAGCTTGGGGGTCACCCGGGACAGGAATCAGCCCCAGCATTTT CASSLGVTRDRNQPQHF
TRBD2 TRBJ2-2 TRBV30 few TGTGCCTGGAAGGCCCGCGGGGGGGCCTCCGGGGAGCTGTTTTTT CAWKARGGASGELFF
TRBD1 TRBJ1-1 TRBV28 once TGTGCCAGCAGCAAAGCGGGACAGGGGAACACTGAAGCTTTCTTT CASSKAGQGNTEAFF
. TRBJ2-2 TRBV5-1 . TGCGCCAGCAGCTTGTTGGTGGGGGCCGACACCGGGGAGCTGTTTTTT CASSLLVGADTGELFF
. TRBJ2-5 TRBV7-3 . TGTGCCAGCAGCTTAACGGGGGGGGCCCCAATACGGGAGACCCAGTACTTC CASSLTGGAPIRETQYF
TRBD2 TRBJ2-7 TRBV18 once TGTGCCAGCTCATCCCCTGGGGGGGACTACGAGCAGTACTTC CASSSPGGDYEQYF
. TRBJ2-4 TRBV5-1 . TGCGCCAGCAGCTTACCTGAAGCGATAGCCAAAAACATTCAGTACTTC CASSLPEAIAKNIQYF
. TRBJ1-1 TRBV6-1 . TGTGCCAGCAGTGAAGCACTACAGGGACCTTTTTCCATGAACACTGAAGCTTTCTTT CASSEALQGPFSMNTEAFF
TRBD2 TRBJ2-1 TRBV27 few TGTGCCACCGGTAGCGGGGGGAGCTCCTACAATGAGCAGTTCTTC CATGSGGSSYNEQFF
. TRBJ2-2 TRBV6-5 . TGTGCCAGCAGTCGCTACGGGGACACCGGGGAGCTGTTTTTT CASSRYGDTGELFF
. TRBJ1-5 TRBV3-1/TRBV3-2 . TGTGCCAGCAGCCAAGGACACTCTTTTAGCAATCAGCCCCAGCATTTT CASSQGHSFSNQPQHF
TRBD1 TRBJ1-3 TRBV5-5 . TGTGCCAGCAGCTCAGGACAGGGGGGACCTGGAAACACCATATATTTT CASSSGQGGPGNTIYF
TRBD2 TRBJ2-3 TRBV11-2 . TGTGCCAGCAGCCGTAGACTAGCGCGCTCCACAGATACGCAGTATTTT CASSRRLARSTDTQYF
TRBD1 TRBJ2-7 TRBV2 . TGTGCCAGTGGGGGGACAGGAACCTACGAGCAGTACTTC CASGGTGTYEQYF
. TRBJ2-3 TRBV7-3 . TGTGCCAGCAGCTCGAGCCGCACAGATACGCAGTATTTT CASSSSRTDTQYF
TRBD2 TRBJ2-5 TRBV3-1/TRBV3-2 . TGTGCCAGCAGCCAAGGGACTCTAGCGGACGCCAGAGAGACCCAGTACTTC CASSQGTLADARETQYF
. TRBJ1-2 TRBV6-6 . TGTGCCAGCAGTCCCCAGGGTCCTGGCTACACCTTC CASSPQGPGYTF
. TRBJ2-4 TRBV14 . TGTGCCAGCAGCCGAAGCGCGACAGGCCCTCAGAACATTCAGTACTTC CASSRSATGPQNIQYF